This TCR beta chain originates from a study of control samples from healthy donors and cancer patients. Germline V gene sequence: CDR1 MRHNA, CDR2 SNTAGT. Trimming stripped 4 bases from V and 1 base from J, with 6 bases between. This CDR3 is 13 amino acids long. Using immunoSEQ multiplex PCR, the repertoire was profiled, and TCRdb retains in-frame clones only, with some absent. The sample shows over 100,000 clones, roughly 88% of them seen only once. Sample: blood. The rearrangement links TRBV6-4 to TRBJ2-3, with D possibly TRBD2 on 6 matching bases. This clonotype was obtained from a man in his forties or fifties in good health. CDR3: CASSASGTDTQYF. The CDR3 DNA is TGTGCCAGCAGTGCTAGCGGCACAGATACGCAGTATTTT.